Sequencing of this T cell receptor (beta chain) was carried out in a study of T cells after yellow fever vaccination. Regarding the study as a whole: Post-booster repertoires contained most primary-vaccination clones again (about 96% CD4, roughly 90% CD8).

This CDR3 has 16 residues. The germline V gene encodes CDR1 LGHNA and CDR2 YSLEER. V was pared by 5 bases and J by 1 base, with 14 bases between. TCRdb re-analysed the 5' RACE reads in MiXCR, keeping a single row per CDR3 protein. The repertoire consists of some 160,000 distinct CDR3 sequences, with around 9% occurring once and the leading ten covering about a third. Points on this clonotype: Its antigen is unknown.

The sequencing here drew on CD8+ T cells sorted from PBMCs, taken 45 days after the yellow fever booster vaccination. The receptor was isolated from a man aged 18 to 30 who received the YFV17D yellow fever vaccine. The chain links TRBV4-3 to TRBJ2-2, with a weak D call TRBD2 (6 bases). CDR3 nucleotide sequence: TGCGCCAGCAGCAGGGCGGGACGCCGGAACACCGGGGAGCTGTTTTTT. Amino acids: CASSRAGRRNTGELFF.